This TCR beta chain was recorded in a study of T cell repertoires in cytomegalovirus infection. Study information: Selection of CMV epitopes for the study included recently identified HLA-C-restricted and well-studied HLA-B-restricted ones. Indications came from public TCR beta signatures; they pointed to CMV infection and to a matching HLA type.

The ends were cut back, 1 base at V and 4 bases at J, with 6 bases in the middle. From germline, CDR1 is SGHVS and CDR2 FNYEAQ. CDR3 size: 13 residues. This clonotype was counted at least ten times. The target antigen is unknown. Study-level points and caveats: The ex vivo response was dominated by HLA-C-restricted CMV-specific TCR beta clonotypes.

MiXCR, run by TCRdb on the reads, gives a single entry per CDR3 protein. The data show approximately 730,000 distinct CDR3 sequences, roughly 28% seen once. The chain employs TRBV7-6 and TRBJ2-3, with D possibly TRBD2 on 5 matching bases. This clonotype originated in a human donor in good health (CMV status not recorded). Some clones in this sample may be carry-over from other donors' samples. Material: cultured CD8+ T cells from PBMCs, obtained from culture after CMV antigen stimulation. This chain's CDR3 is CASSLDGADTQYF. CDR3 bases: TGTGCCAGCAGCTTAGACGGGGCAGATACGCAGTATTTT.